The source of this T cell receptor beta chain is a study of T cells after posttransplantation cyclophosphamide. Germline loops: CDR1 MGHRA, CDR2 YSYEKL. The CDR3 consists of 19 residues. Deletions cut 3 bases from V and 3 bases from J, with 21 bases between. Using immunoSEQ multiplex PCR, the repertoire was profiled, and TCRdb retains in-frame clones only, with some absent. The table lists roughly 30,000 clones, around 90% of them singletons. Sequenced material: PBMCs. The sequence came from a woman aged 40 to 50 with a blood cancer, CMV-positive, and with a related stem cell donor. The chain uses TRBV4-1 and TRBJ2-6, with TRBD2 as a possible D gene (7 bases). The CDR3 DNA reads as TGCGCCAGCAGCCATTTAGATAGGGGGGGCGCGAGTGGGGCCAACGTCCTGACTTTC. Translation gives CASSHLDRGGASGANVLTF.